The 24 T cell receptor beta chains given below trace back to one sample, sequenced in a study of response to subunit inactivated influenza vaccine. TCRdb reprocessed the RT-PCR reads with MiXCR, giving one entry per CDR3 protein. The profile shows just under 550,000 distinct CDR3 sequences, around 21% of them singletons. A further study also used this sample, focusing on T cells expressing NK-cell markers. As that report states: Scientists made TCR beta cDNA using 5'RACE template switching with UMIs.

The specimen comprised CD4+ T cells sorted from PBMCs, sampled roughly 12 days after vaccination. The receptor source for this set is a man in his fifties or sixties who received an inactivated influenza vaccine.

This clonotype was detected only a few times. The chain uses TRBV29-1 and TRBJ2-2; TRBD1 aligns across 9 bases. The CDR3 has 14 residues. From germline, CDR1 is SQVTM and CDR2 ANQGSEA. Germline trimming cut 4 bases from V and 4 bases from J; bases unmatched to any gene: 4. The CDR3 spells CSVVGTGSTGELFF. The CDR3 nucleotides are TGCAGCGTTGTGGGGACAGGGAGCACCGGGGAGCTGTTTTTT.

The chain has TRBV6-6 and TRBJ1-2, with D perhaps matching TRBD1 (5 bases). CDR1 is MNHNY, CDR2 SVGAGI, per germline (reference sequence). Between the trimmed V and J ends, which lost 6 bases and 8 bases, there was a span of 13 bases. The CDR3 consists of 12 residues. CDR3 DNA sequence: TGTGCCAGCAGCGCCGTGGGGGGAGGCTACACCTTC. Protein product: CASSAVGGGYTF.

This chain uses TRBV20-1 with TRBJ1-2; 7 positions match TRBD1. V was clipped by 0 bases and J by 6 bases; unmatched bases: 7. The CDR3 extends over 14 amino acids. Germline CDR1 and CDR2: DFQATT and SNEGSKA (reference sequence). Here the CDR3 DNA reads TGCAGTGCTAGAGATGCGACAGGGACCCATGGCTACACCTTC. It encodes CSARDATGTHGYTF.

The table lists this clonotype with a few counts. V gene TRBV18 combines with J gene TRBJ1-1; 7 nucleotides agree with TRBD1. J was trimmed by 6 bases and V by 3 bases; bases with no gene match: 7. Germline CDR1 is KGHSH and CDR2 is LQKENI. The CDR3 has 14 amino acids. Here the CDR3 reads CASSPATGRSEAFF. In DNA form, the CDR3 reads TGTGCCAGCTCACCCGCGACAGGGAGGTCTGAAGCTTTCTTT.

V and J are TRBV2 and TRBJ2-1; 9 nucleotides agree with TRBD1. V gave up 3 bases and J gave up 8 bases; unmatched junction bases: 11. CDR3 length: 16 residues. Germline values: CDR1 SNHLY, CDR2 FYNNEI. The CDR3 reads CASSDHSGTGRYEQFF. The CDR3 DNA sequence: TGTGCCAGCAGTGACCACTCCGGGACAGGGAGGTATGAGCAGTTCTTC.

This clonotype has only a few counts. The J gene is TRBJ2-7, the V gene TRBV6-2 or TRBV6-3, with 9 bases matching TRBD1. V lost 11 bases to trimming and J lost 4 bases; unmatched junction nucleotides: 6. This CDR3 region has 12 residues. Looked up from germline, CDR1 is MNHEY and CDR2 is SVGEGT. In DNA, the CDR3 is TGTGCCGAAACAGGGGGCTTGTACGAGCAGTACTTC. This encodes CAETGGLYEQYF.

This clonotype was detected a few times. This chain uses TRBV5-1 with TRBJ2-7, with 11 nucleotides matching TRBD2. CDR3 length equals 15 residues. Germline CDR1 is SGHRS and CDR2 is YFSETQ. Trimming at V came to 4 bases and at J to 3 bases, leaving 6 bases not matched to a gene. CDR3 sequence (DNA): TGCGCCAGCAGCCTAGCGGGGGGCCTTCTCTACGAGCAGTACTTC. It specifies CASSLAGGLLYEQYF.

The chain recombines TRBV4-3 with TRBJ2-3, with D hard to call. Germline V gene sequence: CDR1 LGHNA, CDR2 YSLEER. Trimming removed 5 bases at V and 2 bases at J, with 8 bases between. The CDR3 is 13 amino acids. CDR3 sequence: CASSTAPTDTQYF. The CDR3 DNA sequence: TGCGCCAGCAGCACGGCCCCCACAGATACGCAGTATTTT.

The chain recombines TRBV20-1 with TRBJ1-5; D unclear. The CDR3 has 13 amino acids. Germline assignment: CDR1 DFQATT and CDR2 SNEGSKA (reference sequence). The germline V and J ends were trimmed by 5 bases and 4 bases, with 12 bases remaining between them. The DNA of the CDR3 is TGCAGTGCTCAAATCCAGGCAAATCAGCCCCAGCATTTT. Translation gives CSAQIQANQPQHF.

V is TRBV6-2 or TRBV6-3 and J is TRBJ2-7; possibly TRBD1 for D (5 bases). The germline V and J ends were trimmed by 3 bases and 5 bases, with 11 bases remaining between them. The CDR3 totals 13 residues. The germline V gene has CDR1 MNHEY and CDR2 SVGEGT. CDR3 DNA sequence: TGTGCCAGCAGTTATCGGACAAACAACGAGCAGTACTTC. It is translated as CASSYRTNNEQYF.

This clonotype was recorded a few times. The chain employs TRBV6-2 or TRBV6-3 and TRBJ2-7; possible D gene TRBD1, 6 bases. Germline V CDR1 and CDR2: MNHEY, SVGEGT. The CDR3 totals 16 residues. With 5 bases removed from V and 2 bases from J, the gap between germline ends came to 19 bases. The CDR3 loop is CASSEPQGSGTYEQYF. The DNA of the CDR3 is TGTGCCAGCAGTGAGCCACAGGGATCTGGAACCTACGAGCAGTACTTC.

This clonotype occurred a few times. CDR3 in amino acids: CSVDWGTGGGYTF. For the CDR3, the DNA is TGCAGCGTTGATTGGGGGACAGGGGGTGGCTACACCTTC. The V and J genes are TRBV29-1 and TRBJ1-2; 11 bases agree with TRBD1. CDR1 and CDR2 (germline): SQVTM, ANQGSEA. The CDR3 extends over 13 amino acids. J lost 7 bases, V lost 3 bases, and 4 bases had no gene match.

This clonotype was observed a few times. V usage is TRBV12-3 or TRBV12-4 and J usage is TRBJ2-5, with 10 positions matching TRBD1. V was pared by 4 bases and J by 4 bases, with 6 bases of the junction left unmatched. This CDR3 is 15 amino acids long. The CDR3 loop reads CASSYRQGAGETQYF. The DNA for the CDR3 is TGTGCCAGCAGTTATCGACAGGGGGCAGGAGAGACCCAGTACTTC.

The chain has TRBV5-1 and TRBJ2-3; D possibly corresponds to TRBD1 (5 bases). Trimming cost V 4 bases and J 4 bases, with 10 bases left between them. The CDR3 covers 13 residues. From germline, CDR1 is SGHRS and CDR2 YFSETQ. CDR3 DNA sequence: TGCGCCAGCAGCCAGGGTCGGGCAGATACGCAGTATTTT. This sequence encodes CASSQGRADTQYF.

This clonotype turned up a few times. The chain recombines TRBV5-8 with TRBJ2-3; 11 bases map to TRBD1. V lost 5 bases, J lost 4 bases, and 6 bases stayed unmatched. The CDR3 consists of 15 residues. Germline loops: CDR1 SGHTS, CDR2 YDEGEE. The CDR3: CASRTGTGGSDTQYF. CDR3 nucleotide sequence: TGTGCCAGCAGGACCGGGACAGGGGGATCAGATACGCAGTATTTT. Full variable domain (outside the CDR3, taken from reference TRBV5-8 and TRBJ2-3): EAGVTQSPTHLIKTRGQQATLRCSPISGHTSVYWYQQALGLGLQFLLWYDEGEERNRGNFPPRFSGRQFPNYSSELNVNALELEDSALYLCASRTGTGGSDTQYFGPGTRLTVL.

This clonotype appeared a few times. V is TRBV4-1 and J is TRBJ1-1, with D unclear. Germline lookup yields CDR1 MGHRA and CDR2 YSYEKL. Trimming took off 0 bases at V and 7 bases at J, with 15 bases between the two ends. This CDR3 has 15 residues. CDR3 coding DNA: TGCGCCAGCAGCCAAGATTTCGCCAGGACTGTTGAAGCTTTCTTT. Translation: CASSQDFARTVEAFF.

The V and J genes are TRBV27 and TRBJ2-1; 7 bases fit TRBD2. Germline V gene sequence: CDR1 MNHEY, CDR2 SMNVEV (reference sequence). J was trimmed by 0 bases and V by 5 bases; bases with no gene match: 7. The CDR3 is 16 amino acids. CDR3 sequence (DNA): TGTGCCAGCAGTCGCCCTAGCGGCCTCTCCTACAATGAGCAGTTCTTC. Encoded protein: CASSRPSGLSYNEQFF.

This clonotype was seen a handful of times. J is TRBJ2-7 and V is TRBV7-2; D possibly uses TRBD1 or TRBD2 (7 bases each). CDR3 length equals 14 residues. Looked up from germline, CDR1 is SGHTA and CDR2 is FQGNSA. With 3 bases removed from V and 6 bases from J, the gap between germline ends came to 15 bases. CDR3: CASSFGSRGGEQYF. DNA of the CDR3: TGTGCCAGCAGCTTTGGGTCCAGGGGGGGCGAGCAGTACTTC.

This clonotype has a count of ten or more. The gene calls are TRBV12-3 or TRBV12-4 and TRBJ2-7, with D possibly matching TRBD1 (5 bases). Trimming pared 6 bases from V and 1 base from J, leaving 10 bases between. The CDR3 sequence is 13 residues long. The CDR3 DNA follows: TGTGCCAGCAGCCCGGACACTTCCTACGAGCAGTACTTC. Translating gives CASSPDTSYEQYF.

The rearrangement joins TRBV3-1 to TRBJ1-6, with a possible D match to TRBD1 (5 bases). Trimming took 2 bases from V and 0 from J, leaving 17 bases between them. The length of the CDR3 is 19 residues. Germline CDR1 is LGHDT and CDR2 is YNNKEL (reference sequence). This CDR3 is CASSQNRDGRSSYNSPLHF. CDR3 nucleotide sequence: TGTGCCAGCAGCCAAAATAGGGACGGGCGGAGCTCCTATAATTCACCCCTCCACTTT.

This clonotype was counted ten times or more. V is TRBV29-1 and J is TRBJ2-3, with 8 nucleotides matching TRBD2. J gave up 4 bases and V 5 bases, and 8 bases lay outside the gene matches. CDR1 SQVTM and CDR2 ANQGSEA come from the germline V gene. This CDR3 comprises 14 residues. CDR3 coding DNA: TGCAGCGTTCGGACTAGCAAGAGTGCAGATACGCAGTATTTT. This encodes CSVRTSKSADTQYF.

This clonotype has only a few counts. The chain employs TRBV5-1 and TRBJ1-4, with 10 bases matching TRBD1. The junction had 2 bases not matched to a gene; V was cut back by 0 bases and J by 3 bases. The CDR3 has 16 amino acids. Germline CDR1 SGHRS, CDR2 YFSETQ. CDR3 nucleotides: TGCGCCAGCAGCTTGGGACAGGGGGCGGCTAATGAAAAACTGTTTTTT. Translated: CASSLGQGAANEKLFF.

This clonotype was observed a few times. The V and J genes are TRBV21-1 and TRBJ2-4; the listed D gene, TRBD2, was not tested against the DNA. TRBV21-1 is a recognized pseudogene. The CDR3 is 14 amino acids. CDR3 region: CASSKKGSENIQYF. As DNA, the CDR3 is TGTGCCAGCAGCAAAAAGGGCAGCGAAAACATTCAGTACTTC.

The chain has TRBV20-1 and TRBJ2-7; D not resolved. CDR1 is DFQATT and CDR2 is SNEGSKA in the germline V gene (reference sequence). The V gene lost 0 bases and the J gene lost 0 bases, with 9 bases spanning the gap. There are 14 residues in the CDR3. DNA of the CDR3: TGCAGTGCTAGAGATCTTACAGTCTCCTACGAGCAGTACTTC. Translating gives CSARDLTVSYEQYF.